The 24 T cell receptor beta chains given below trace back to one sample, sequenced in a study of blood T cells in healthy people across ages. A sample-barcoded 5' primer and a J-beta primer mix were used in a second PCR of about 6 to 12 cycles. Each CDR3 protein gets one entry after TCRdb re-called the 5' RACE reads with MiXCR. This table has about 730,000 distinct CDR3 sequences, 43% appearing once. The sample taken for sequencing was blood. The receptors originated from a woman aged 55 to 70 in good health.

This clonotype was observed a few times. This sequence joins TRBV9 and TRBJ2-5; TRBD2 is a possible D gene (6 bases). Germline V lookup: CDR1 SGDLS, CDR2 YYNGEE. Trimming stripped 0 bases from V and 3 bases from J, with 12 bases between. The length of the CDR3 is 15 residues. Written as DNA, the CDR3 is TGTGCCAGCAGCGTAGACCGGGACTCCAAAGAGACCCAGTACTTC. It yields the protein CASSVDRDSKETQYF.

The CDR3 DNA reads as TGTGCCAGCAGTTTATCCCCAGGGACTAGCGACAACACCGGGGAGCTGTTTTTT. Translating gives CASSLSPGTSDNTGELFF. V usage is TRBV28 and J usage is TRBJ2-2, with 10 bases that match TRBD2. The CDR3 runs to 18 residues. V dropped 1 base and J dropped 2; count of bases not matched to a gene: 7. The germline V gene has CDR1 MDHEN and CDR2 SYDVKM.

The CDR3 DNA reads as TGCAGTGCTAGAGTTGGCGGGATTGCCCACGAGCAGTACTTC. This sequence encodes CSARVGGIAHEQYF. The V call is TRBV20-1, the J call TRBJ2-7; weak D call: TRBD2 (6 bases). CDR1 and CDR2 (germline): DFQATT, SNEGSKA (reference sequence). CDR3 length: 14 residues. V was trimmed by 1 base and J by 5 bases, leaving 15 bases between them.

V and J are TRBV20-1 and TRBJ1-1; D ambiguous. Germline V gene data show CDR1 as DFQATT and CDR2 as SNEGSKA (reference sequence). The CDR3 runs to 14 residues. Trimming took 3 bases from V and 3 from J, leaving 14 bases between them. This CDR3 reads CSARYTIEDTEAFF. The CDR3, as DNA: TGCAGTGCTAGGTATACAATAGAGGACACTGAAGCTTTCTTT.

This clonotype was detected only a few times. The V call is TRBV2, the J call TRBJ2-1; D remains ambiguous. The J call could be wrong; TRBJ2-7 is a better fit for the DNA end. In germline, CDR1 is SNHLY, CDR2 FYNNEI. The CDR3 length is 11 residues. The CDR3 sequence: CASGMYNEQYF. In DNA, the CDR3 is TGTGCCAGCGGGATGTACAATGAGCAGTACTTC.

The rearrangement joins TRBV7-9 to TRBJ1-2; D is ambiguous. CDR1 and CDR2 from the germline V gene are SEHNR and FQNEAQ (reference sequence). Deletions cut 1 base from V and 2 bases from J, with 8 bases between. The CDR3 runs 14 residues. The CDR3 is CASSLDLGNYGYTF. The CDR3 nucleotides are TGTGCCAGCAGCTTAGATTTGGGCAACTATGGCTACACCTTC.

The chain links TRBV20-1 to TRBJ2-1, with D possibly matching TRBD2 (6 bases). CDR1 is DFQATT and CDR2 is SNEGSKA in the germline V gene (reference sequence). V dropped 4 bases and J dropped 5 bases, with 15 bases sitting between them. There are 14 residues in the CDR3. The CDR3 spells CSAMGDFGDNEQFF. The CDR3 bases are TGCAGTGCTATGGGGGACTTCGGGGACAATGAGCAGTTCTTC.

This clonotype was counted only a few times. The chain has TRBV7-8 and TRBJ2-6; 8 bases agree with TRBD1. This CDR3 is built from 17 residues. The germline CDR1 and CDR2 sequences are SGHVS and FQNEAQ. The ends lost 5 bases at V and 2 bases at J; junction bases unmatched: 8. Written as DNA, the CDR3 is TGTGCCAGCAGCCGGACAGGGATCCTCCCTGGGGCCAACGTCCTGACTTTC. It is translated as CASSRTGILPGANVLTF.

This clonotype was found a few times. The chain uses TRBV24-1 and TRBJ2-7, with 8 bases aligning to TRBD2. This CDR3 comprises 16 residues. CDR1 KGHDR and CDR2 SFDVKD come from the germline V gene. The junction had 11 bases not matched to a gene; V was cut back by 1 base and J by 7 bases. This chain's CDR3 is CATSDFASGLSREQYF. Here the CDR3 DNA reads TGTGCCACCAGTGATTTTGCTAGCGGGTTATCTCGAGAGCAGTACTTC.

The chain employs TRBV13 and TRBJ2-6; D is perhaps TRBD1 (5 bases). There are 15 residues in the CDR3. V lost 5 bases to trimming and J lost 4 bases, with 12 bases between them. CDR1 and CDR2 (germline): PRHDT, FYEKMQ (reference sequence). CDR3 amino acids: CASSMTEQGANVLTF. CDR3 DNA sequence: TGTGCCAGCAGCATGACAGAGCAGGGGGCCAACGTCCTGACTTTC.

This clonotype has just a few counts. The V call is TRBV27, the J call TRBJ1-2; tentative D call: TRBD1 (5 bases). The CDR3 runs to 15 residues. Deletions cut 4 bases from V and 4 bases from J, with 16 bases between. The germline V gene encodes CDR1 MNHEY and CDR2 SMNVEV (reference sequence). This chain's CDR3 is CASSSIRGNFYGYTF. CDR3 nucleotide sequence: TGTGCCAGCAGTTCCATCCGGGGGAACTTCTATGGCTACACCTTC.

This chain's CDR3 is CASNEGASRDTEAFF. CDR3 nucleotides: TGTGCCAGCAACGAGGGTGCGTCGAGAGACACTGAAGCTTTCTTT. The gene calls are TRBV6-5 and TRBJ1-1, with D hard to call. Germline V lookup: CDR1 MNHEY, CDR2 SVGAGI. The CDR3 is 15 amino acids. V lost 7 bases to trimming and J lost 3 bases, with 18 bases between them.

This chain connects TRBV14 to TRBJ2-5, with D perhaps TRBD2 (5 bases). CDR1 and CDR2 (germline): SGHDN, FVKESK. The CDR3 extends over 17 amino acids. V was shortened by 1 base and J by 1 base, with 16 bases between the two germline ends. The CDR3 DNA reads as TGTGCCAGCAGCCAAGCCCCATCGACGGGAATCCAAGAGACCCAGTACTTC. Encoded protein: CASSQAPSTGIQETQYF.

The V and J genes are TRBV12-3 or TRBV12-4 and TRBJ2-7; TRBD1 aligns across 10 bases. Trimming at V came to 8 bases and at J to 0 bases, leaving 1 base not matched to a gene. The CDR3 covers 13 residues. The CDR3 bases are TGTGCCAGCGGGACAGGGGCCTCCTACGAGCAGTACTTC. Translating it yields CASGTGASYEQYF.

The table lists this clonotype with a few counts. The chain uses TRBV7-2 and TRBJ2-1, with D perhaps TRBD1 or TRBD2 (6 bases each). V was pared by 2 bases and J by 15 bases, with 20 bases between. The germline CDR1 and CDR2 sequences are SGHTA and FQGNSA. The CDR3 contains 14 residues. CDR3 DNA sequence: TGTGCCAGCAGCTTACAGGGGACTGGCTTGGAATGGTTCTTC. This sequence encodes CASSLQGTGLEWFF.

This chain connects TRBV25-1 to TRBJ1-4; D is uncertain. With 7 bases removed from V and 7 bases from J, the gap between germline ends came to 19 bases. The CDR3 totals 15 residues. Germline V lookup: CDR1 MGHDK, CDR2 SYGVNS. The CDR3 sequence is CASTSWRSEGEKLFF. The CDR3 DNA follows: TGTGCCAGCACCTCATGGAGGTCTGAAGGTGAAAAACTGTTTTTT.

The chain combines TRBV7-2 with TRBJ1-5; possibly TRBD1 for D (5 bases). V lost 5 bases, J lost 6 bases, and 14 bases lay in between. Germline CDR1 and CDR2: SGHTA and FQGNSA. The CDR3 is made up of 14 amino acids. The CDR3 loop reads CASSVMGGGQPQHF. The CDR3, as DNA: TGTGCCAGCAGCGTAATGGGGGGAGGTCAGCCCCAGCATTTT.

CDR3 protein: CASSFGRGPYNEQYF. Here the CDR3 DNA reads TGCGCCAGCAGCTTCGGGCGGGGGCCGTACAATGAGCAGTACTTC. V and J are TRBV5-1 and TRBJ2-1; a weak D match, TRBD2 (7 bases). The end of the DNA fits TRBJ2-7 better, so the J call may be wrong. The CDR3 spans 15 residues. Germline loops: CDR1 SGHRS, CDR2 YFSETQ.

There are a few counts of this clonotype. The rearrangement joins TRBV20-1 to TRBJ1-5; D gene ambiguous. The CDR3 totals 16 residues. Trimming removed 5 bases from V and 0 bases from J, with 17 bases in between. Germline V gene sequence: CDR1 DFQATT, CDR2 SNEGSKA (reference sequence). Here the CDR3 reads CSAPNQPPGSNQPQHF. In DNA form, the CDR3 reads TGCAGTGCTCCAAATCAGCCCCCAGGTAGCAATCAGCCCCAGCATTTT.

This chain joins TRBV4-2 and TRBJ1-2, with 9 bases matching TRBD1. The CDR3 length is 15 residues. Germline CDR1 LGHNA, CDR2 YNFKEQ. The V and J ends lost 4 bases and 5 bases, in that order; junction bases with no gene match: 8. CDR3 residues: CASSPSTGGGYGYTF. Written as DNA, the CDR3 is TGTGCCAGCAGCCCATCGACAGGGGGGGGATATGGCTACACCTTC.

The gene calls are TRBV6-1 and TRBJ2-4, with TRBD2 identical over 13 bases. Matching the DNA end better, TRBJ2-7 makes the J call doubtful. In germline, CDR1 is MNHNS, CDR2 SASEGT. The CDR3 spans 15 residues. In DNA, the CDR3 is TGTGCCAGCACCCCAGGGACTAGCGGGGTCGACGAGCAGTACTTC. This encodes CASTPGTSGVDEQYF.

The rearrangement joins TRBV28 to TRBJ2-7; D unclear. The CDR3 runs to 15 residues. The germline CDR1 and CDR2 sequences are MDHEN and SYDVKM. Trimming pared 8 bases from V and 2 bases from J, leaving 19 bases between. The CDR3 loop reads CASGRRLTRTYEQYF. As DNA, the CDR3 is TGTGCCAGCGGCCGACGACTGACTCGTACCTACGAGCAGTACTTC.

Of note for this clonotype: A much larger clone is a single base away; this may be a read error. V gene TRBV6-2 or TRBV6-3 combines with J gene TRBJ2-5, with D perhaps matching TRBD2 (6 bases). Looked up from germline, CDR1 is MNHEY and CDR2 is SVGEGT. Trimming removed 2 bases at V and 13 bases at J, with 23 bases between. The CDR3 length is 15 residues. The CDR3 protein is CASSYLGGGKNIRYF. In DNA form, the CDR3 reads TGTGCCAGCAGTTACCTTGGGGGAGGCAAAAACATTCGGTACTTC.

The chain has TRBV27 and TRBJ1-6; no clear D gene. The CDR3 has 14 amino acids. V was shortened by 11 bases and J by 8 bases, with 19 bases between the two germline ends. Germline V gives CDR1 MNHEY, CDR2 SMNVEV (reference sequence). The CDR3 sequence: CAPDGLGGHSPLHF. Here the CDR3 DNA reads TGTGCCCCAGATGGCTTGGGAGGCCATTCACCCCTCCACTTT.